This T cell receptor beta chain was identified during a study of CD8 T cells in ankylosing spondylitis. The V segment lost 7 bases and the J segment 3 bases; nucleotides outside the gene matches: 7. Germline V gene data show CDR1 as ENHRY and CDR2 as SYGVKD. The length of the CDR3 is 14 residues. In making TCR beta libraries, quantitative 5'-RACE with molecular barcodes was used. TCRdb ran MiXCR on the 5' RACE reads and lists one entry per CDR3 protein. The sample gives about 800,000 distinct CDR3 sequences, approximately 10% of which show up once; 0.45% to 0.6% is in the top ten. About this clonotype itself: Its target is not known.

Study observations and caveats: Made up of about eight highly homologous variants, a TCR beta motif appeared characteristic of ankylosing spondylitis blood. The clones that were linked to disease were reported to be significantly enriched in matched synovial fluid samples from ankylosing spondylitis patients.

The chain is built from TRBV10-3 and TRBJ2-7, with 9 bases fitting TRBD1. The specimen was blood, either unsorted or a sorted T cell fraction (not recorded which). This sequence originates from a male donor with ankylosing spondylitis. The CDR3 loop reads CAINKGQGSYEQYF. CDR3 coding DNA: TGTGCCATCAATAAGGGACAGGGAAGCTACGAGCAGTACTTC.